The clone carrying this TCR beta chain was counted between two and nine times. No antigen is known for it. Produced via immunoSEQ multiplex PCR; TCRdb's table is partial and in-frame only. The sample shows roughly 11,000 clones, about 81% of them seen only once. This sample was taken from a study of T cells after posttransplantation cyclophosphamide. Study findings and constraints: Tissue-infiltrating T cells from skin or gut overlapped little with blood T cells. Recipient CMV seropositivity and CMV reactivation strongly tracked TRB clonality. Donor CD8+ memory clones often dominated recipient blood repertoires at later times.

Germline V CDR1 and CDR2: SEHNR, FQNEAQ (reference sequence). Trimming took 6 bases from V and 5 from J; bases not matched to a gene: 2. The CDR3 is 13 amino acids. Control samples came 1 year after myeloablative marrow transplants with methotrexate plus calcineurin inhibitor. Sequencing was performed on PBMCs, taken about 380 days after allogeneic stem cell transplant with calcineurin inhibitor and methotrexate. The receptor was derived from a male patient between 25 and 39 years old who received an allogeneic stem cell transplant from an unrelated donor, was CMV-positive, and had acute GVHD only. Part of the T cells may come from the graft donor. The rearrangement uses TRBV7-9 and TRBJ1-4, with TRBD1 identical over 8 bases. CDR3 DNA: TGTGCCAGCAGTCGGACAGGGAATGAAAAACTGTTTTTT. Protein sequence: CASSRTGNEKLFF. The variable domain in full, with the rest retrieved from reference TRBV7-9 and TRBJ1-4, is DTGVSQNPRHKITKRGQNVTFRCDPISEHNRLYWYRQTLGQGPEFLTYFQNEAQLEKSRLLSDRFSAERPKGSFSTLEIQRTEQGDSAMYLCASSRTGNEKLFFGSGTQLSVL.